This TCR beta chain was retrieved from a study of T-cell reconstitution after alpha-beta-depleted transplantation in children. Regarding the study as a whole: At one year after transplant, newly produced T cells mostly accounted for T-cell counts and diversity. The origin of alpha-beta T cells about two months after transplant was reportedly several hundred expanded graft clones.

The ends were cut back, 0 bases at V and 5 bases at J, with 12 bases in the middle. The CDR3 has 14 residues. Per germline, CDR1 SGHDT and CDR2 YYEEEE. A remark on this clonotype: Its antigen is unknown.

Unique molecular identifiers were used in preparing the TCRbeta library. TCRdb passed the PCR reads through MiXCR, listing each CDR3 protein once. Among about 590,000 distinct CDR3 sequences listed, approximately 12% were seen once. V gene TRBV5-6 combines with J gene TRBJ2-7; TRBD2 is a possible D gene (7 bases). The receptor's source is a male patient aged 5 to 17 who had a stem cell transplant for acute myeloid leukemia, so the T cells may come from the graft donor. Source: PBMCs, mostly from graft donor cells, taken 360 days after TCRalphabeta/CD19-depleted stem cell transplant. CDR3 region: CASSLARGANEQYF. CDR3 coding DNA: TGTGCCAGCAGCTTGGCCCGGGGGGCGAACGAGCAGTACTTC.